Sequencing of this T cell receptor beta chain was carried out in a study of cytomegalovirus exposure and HLA in healthy donors. Whole-study findings and limits: There was a cluster of highly shared sequence variants that was likely a sequencing artifact. When a later analysis was performed, an Asian-associated ancestry cluster reportedly had fewer N-insertions than the 666-donor mean. Associated with cytomegalovirus, according to the listing, were 150 to 200 TCR beta chains. The availability of immune exposure information extended only to CMV serostatus.

V shed 5 bases, J shed 1 base, and the junction held 2 bases outside the gene matches. There are 15 residues in the CDR3. The V gene's germline CDR1 is LNHDA and CDR2 SQIVND (reference sequence). Remarks on this clone: Antigen specificity is unknown.

60 Vbeta and 13 Jbeta primers were used in PCR. Sequenced by immunoSEQ multiplex PCR; TCRdb stores in-frame clones only, minus some. The data show around 99,000 clones, about 81% seen once. Sequenced: PBMCs. The TCR was taken from a man aged 25-45 years in good health and CMV-seropositive. The chain carries TRBV19 and TRBJ2-3; the match to TRBD2 covers 11 bases. CDR3 in amino acids: CASSLGLAGTDTQYF. Written as DNA, the CDR3 is TGTGCCAGTAGTCTGGGACTAGCGGGCACAGATACGCAGTATTTT.